One and the same sample provided the 17 T cell receptor beta chains below, sequenced in a study of patients and donors after allogeneic stem cell transplantation. TCRdb called the RT-PCR reads again in MiXCR, with one record for every CDR3 protein. The profile shows about 150,000 distinct CDR3 sequences, approximately 35% of them singletons. What was sequenced was blood, either unsorted or a sorted T cell fraction (not recorded which). These receptors were collected from a human donor who was either an allogeneic HSCT recipient or a stem cell or donor lymphocyte infusion donor (not recorded which). It is not recorded whose cells these are; they may come from a transplant donor.

The rearrangement joins TRBV7-3 to TRBJ1-1; D ambiguous. The CDR3 consists of 14 residues. Germline V gene sequence: CDR1 SGHTA, CDR2 FQGTGA. V was pared by 3 bases and J by 1 base, with 9 bases between. CDR3 coding DNA: TGTGCCAGCAGCTTGTACAATAGGAACACTGAAGCTTTCTTT. It yields the protein CASSLYNRNTEAFF.

This clonotype was seen a handful of times. The chain uses TRBV4-2 and TRBJ1-5; no clear D. V dropped 0 bases and J dropped 2 bases, with 11 bases sitting between them. Germline assignment: CDR1 LGHNA and CDR2 YNFKEQ. The CDR3 has 16 amino acids. CDR3 sequence reads: CASSQDGEWGNQPQHF. CDR3 coding DNA: TGTGCCAGCAGCCAAGATGGGGAATGGGGCAATCAGCCCCAGCATTTT.

The rearrangement links TRBV12-3 or TRBV12-4 to TRBJ1-2; perhaps TRBD1 as D (5 bases). This CDR3 region has 15 residues. V lost 6 bases, J lost 7 bases, and 21 bases lay in between. The CDR3: CASRDPPLIGGGYTF. The CDR3 DNA is TGTGCCAGCAGGGACCCCCCCTTAATCGGGGGTGGCTACACCTTC.

This clonotype turned up a few times. The chain carries TRBV12-3 or TRBV12-4 and TRBJ1-2; tentative D call: TRBD1 (5 bases). This CDR3 is built from 14 residues. The V gene lost 5 bases and the J gene lost 4 bases, with 14 bases spanning the gap. For the CDR3, the DNA is TGTGCCAGCAGTCCGGGACCGCATCTCTATGGCTACACCTTC. Encoded protein: CASSPGPHLYGYTF.

This clonotype was observed a handful of times. V gene TRBV12-3 or TRBV12-4 combines with J gene TRBJ1-6, with D perhaps TRBD1 (6 bases). This CDR3 region has 15 residues. V dropped 2 bases and J dropped 10 bases, with 15 bases sitting between them. CDR3 loop: CASSLTPEGGSPLHF. The CDR3 DNA reads TGTGCCAGCAGTTTAACGCCTGAGGGGGGATCACCCCTCCACTTT.

This clonotype was detected a few times. The genes are TRBV4-1 and TRBJ2-5; D call uncertain. The V and J ends lost 1 base and 0 bases respectively, with 3 bases between them. Germline assignment: CDR1 MGHRA and CDR2 YSYEKL. The CDR3 has 13 residues. The CDR3 protein is CASSQGYQETQYF. The DNA for the CDR3 is TGCGCCAGCAGCCAAGGGTACCAAGAGACCCAGTACTTC.

The chain carries TRBV28 and TRBJ2-4; TRBD1 matches 7 bases. V lost 5 bases to trimming and J lost 6 bases; unmatched junction nucleotides: 7. In germline, CDR1 is MDHEN, CDR2 SYDVKM. The CDR3 loop spans 14 amino acids. The CDR3 sequence is CASSLGQVPNIQYF. The CDR3 DNA follows: TGTGCCAGCAGTCTCGGACAGGTTCCAAACATTCAGTACTTC.

This clonotype has just a few counts. This rearrangement joins TRBV7-9 to TRBJ2-3, with D uncertain. Trimming removed 4 bases at V and 0 bases at J, with 11 bases between. The CDR3 runs to 15 residues. CDR1 is SEHNR, CDR2 FQNEAQ, per germline (reference sequence). Here the CDR3 reads CASSSRSASTDTQYF. Here the CDR3 DNA reads TGTGCCAGCAGCTCTCGGAGTGCTAGCACAGATACGCAGTATTTT. Combining the CDR3 with reference TRBV7-9 and TRBJ2-3 gives the whole variable domain DTGVSQNPRHKITKRGQNVTFRCDPISEHNRLYWYRQTLGQGPEFLTYFQNEAQLEKSRLLSDRFSAERPKGSFSTLEIQRTEQGDSAMYLCASSSRSASTDTQYFGPGTRLTVL.

This chain connects TRBV5-5 to TRBJ1-6; no definite D call. Deletions cut 2 bases from V and 0 bases from J, with 6 bases between. The CDR3 consists of 15 residues. The germline gives CDR1 SGHKS, CDR2 YYEKEE (reference sequence). In nucleotides, the CDR3 is TGTGCCAGCAGCTTCGAAGACTCCTATAATTCACCCCTCCACTTT. Translation: CASSFEDSYNSPLHF.

This clonotype was detected only a few times. J is TRBJ2-4 and V is TRBV12-3 or TRBV12-4, with D unclear. This CDR3 contains 13 residues. V was trimmed by 6 bases and J by 1 base, leaving 7 bases between them. In DNA, the CDR3 is TGTGCCAGCAGCCTATGGGCCAAAAACATTCAGTACTTC. Translation: CASSLWAKNIQYF.

Regarding this clonotype: Its ends do not fully match the called genes, so a read error is possible. The gene calls are TRBV5-1 and TRBJ1-2; D is unclear. The length of the CDR3 is 11 residues. Germline V gene sequence: CDR1 SGHRS, CDR2 YFSETQ. The CDR3, as DNA: TGCGCCAGCCCTAGCTTGCCCCCCAGTCCCTTC. Its translation is CASPSLPPSPF.

This clonotype was observed a handful of times. The chain uses TRBV6-5 and TRBJ1-1; TRBD1 matches 12 bases. V trimming: 2 bases; J trimming: 1 base; junction bases outside the gene matches: 8. Looked up from germline, CDR1 is MNHEY and CDR2 is SVGAGI. This CDR3 has 18 amino acids. The CDR3, as DNA: TGTGCCAGCAGTTACGGACGGGACAGGGGGCGCCGGAACACTGAAGCTTTCTTT. Amino acid sequence: CASSYGRDRGRRNTEAFF.

This clonotype was observed a handful of times. The chain has TRBV6-5 and TRBJ2-7, with a possible D match to TRBD1 (6 bases). Deletions cut 0 bases from V and 7 bases from J, with 16 bases between. Germline assignment: CDR1 MNHEY and CDR2 SVGAGI. The CDR3 totals 15 residues. The CDR3 reads CASSYSRTAGQEQYF. Here the CDR3 DNA reads TGTGCCAGCAGTTACTCTCGGACAGCCGGACAGGAGCAGTACTTC.

CDR3 DNA sequence: TGTGCCAGCAGTTTGAACGACTACGAGCAGTACTTC. Its protein product is CASSLNDYEQYF. The chain joins TRBV28 to TRBJ2-7; D call uncertain. CDR1 and CDR2 (germline): MDHEN, SYDVKM. Trimming left V 3 bases short and J 3 bases short, with 6 bases between. The length of the CDR3 is 12 residues.

The chain is built from TRBV5-1 and TRBJ1-2, with D unresolved. Germline assignment: CDR1 SGHRS and CDR2 YFSETQ. This CDR3 has 12 amino acids. Trimming took 4 bases from V and 4 from J, leaving 8 bases between them. CDR3 protein: CASSPGVYGYTF. Written as DNA, the CDR3 is TGCGCCAGCAGCCCCGGGGTCTATGGCTACACCTTC.

The V call is TRBV7-9, the J call TRBJ2-7; weak D call: TRBD1 (5 bases). The ends were cut back, 5 bases at V and 1 base at J, with 9 bases in the middle. Germline V lookup: CDR1 SEHNR, CDR2 FQNEAQ (reference sequence). The CDR3 has 13 residues. This CDR3 is CASSHDSSYEQYV. CDR3 bases: TGTGCCAGCAGCCACGACAGTTCCTACGAGCAGTACGTC.

This clonotype was seen only a few times. The rearrangement joins TRBV6-6 to TRBJ1-1; D unclear. The CDR3 covers 14 residues. The germline CDR1 and CDR2 sequences are MNHNY and SVGAGI (reference sequence). V was pared by 0 bases and J by 4 bases, with 9 bases between. CDR3: CASSYSTQSTEAFF. Written as DNA, the CDR3 is TGTGCCAGCAGTTACTCTACCCAAAGCACTGAAGCTTTCTTT.